Listed here are 11 T cell receptor beta chains from one sample, sequenced in a study of regulatory T cells in long-lasting Graves disease. Noted time point: persistent/refractory GD, antithyroid drugs over 5 years with positive TRAb. Extracted PBMC RNA gave rise to the TCR library. The authors built TCR beta libraries using iRepertoire HTBI primers and Arm-PCR of CDR3 regions. TCRdb itself ran the multiplex PCR reads through MiXCR, one entry per CDR3 protein. The table has roughly 700,000 distinct CDR3 sequences, around 32% seen once. This specimen was peripheral blood mononuclear cells (PBMCs), taken when the disease was refractory, from a patient treated with antithyroid drugs. The origin of the receptors is a female donor with Graves disease.

CDR3 in DNA: TGTGCCAGCAGCGTATCTCGGGGAACGGTCGAGCAGTACTTC. The encoded protein is CASSVSRGTVEQYF. The rearrangement joins TRBV7-3 to TRBJ2-7; D might be TRBD2 (5 bases). The V and J ends lost 5 bases and 6 bases respectively, with 17 bases between them. Germline values: CDR1 SGHTA, CDR2 FQGTGA. CDR3 length: 14 residues.

This clonotype was seen many times. V and J are TRBV10-3 and TRBJ1-2; D may be TRBD1 (6 bases). The CDR3 consists of 11 residues. Germline assignment: CDR1 ENHRY and CDR2 SYGVKD. V lost 6 bases and J 7 bases, leaving 9 bases between the germline ends. The CDR3: CAISQGSGYTF. The DNA of the CDR3 is TGTGCCATCAGCCAGGGGTCTGGCTACACCTTC.

In its sample, this clonotype was seen a few times. The chain carries TRBV6-1 and TRBJ1-1; D remains unclear. Deletions cut 2 bases from V and 1 base from J, with 14 bases between. The germline V gene has CDR1 MNHNS and CDR2 SASEGT. This CDR3 comprises 16 residues. CDR3 sequence: CASSEWEADSNTEAFF. The CDR3 DNA sequence: TGTGCCAGCAGTGAATGGGAGGCGGATTCGAACACTGAAGCTTTCTTT.

The V gene is TRBV6-1, the J gene TRBJ2-7; perhaps D is TRBD1 or TRBD2 (5 bases each). This CDR3 spans 14 amino acids. Germline V gene lookup returns CDR1 MNHNS and CDR2 SASEGT. Trimming pared 1 base from V and 2 bases from J, leaving 9 bases between. The CDR3 loop is CASSEVGDPYEQYF. The CDR3 region has the DNA TGTGCCAGCAGTGAAGTGGGGGACCCCTACGAGCAGTACTTC.

This chain joins TRBV20-1 and TRBJ2-1; TRBD2 might be the D (6 bases). Germline assignment: CDR1 DFQATT and CDR2 SNEGSKA (reference sequence). The CDR3 loop spans 11 amino acids. Between the trimmed V and J ends, which lost 5 bases and 10 bases, there was a span of 12 bases. The CDR3 region is CSASRDLEQFF. CDR3 DNA: TGCAGTGCTTCCCGGGACTTAGAGCAGTTCTTC.

The chain combines TRBV9 with TRBJ2-7; 11 bases line up with TRBD2. There are 15 residues in the CDR3. Trimming removed 4 bases from V and 3 bases from J; junction bases left unmatched: 6. Germline V gene sequence: CDR1 SGDLS, CDR2 YYNGEE. CDR3 nucleotide sequence: TGTGCCAGCAGCCCGAGGGGGACTAGCGGCTACGAGCAGTACTTC. It specifies CASSPRGTSGYEQYF.

Regarding this clonotype: Because it lacks the conserved phenylalanine or tryptophan at the end, this CDR3 is likely a read error. The genes are TRBV27 and TRBJ1-2, with 7 positions matching TRBD1. The J segment lost 2 bases and the V segment lost 5 bases, leaving 17 bases of the junction unmatched. Germline CDR1 and CDR2: MNHEY and SMNVEV (reference sequence). This CDR3 region has 18 residues. The CDR3 reads CASSPSLFRQGTNYGYTV. CDR3 in DNA: TGTGCCAGCAGTCCATCCCTTTTCCGACAGGGAACAAACTATGGCTACACCGTC.

The chain recombines TRBV18 with TRBJ1-5; D unresolved. This CDR3 is 13 amino acids long. Looked up from germline, CDR1 is KGHSH and CDR2 is LQKENI. Trimming removed 10 bases at V and 0 bases at J, with 10 bases between. The CDR3 protein is CATRPDSNQPQHF. CDR3 nucleotides: TGTGCCACCCGCCCGGATAGCAATCAGCCCCAGCATTTT.

For this clonotype: Being one base from a much bigger clone, this may be a read error. The chain employs TRBV12-3 or TRBV12-4 and TRBJ1-2; D uncertain. The CDR3 loop spans 15 amino acids. The V gene lost 1 base and the J gene lost 0 bases, with 9 bases spanning the gap. The CDR3 nucleotides read TGTGCCAGCAGTTTAGTGCGGGCAGCTAACTATGGCTACACCTTC. Amino acid sequence: CASSLVRAANYGYTF.

The CDR3 loop is CASSYLGQGIVGTEAFF. The CDR3 DNA reads as TGTGCCAGCAGTTACCTCGGACAGGGGATCGTCGGAACTGAAGCTTTCTTT. This rearrangement joins TRBV6-5 to TRBJ1-1; 9 bases align to TRBD1. From germline, CDR1 is MNHEY and CDR2 SVGAGI. V lost 2 bases and J lost 5; bases outside the gene matches: 12. The CDR3 contains 17 residues.

This clonotype was found once. This chain joins TRBV5-1 and TRBJ2-5; 9 bases match TRBD1. Germline V gene data show CDR1 as SGHRS and CDR2 as YFSETQ. The CDR3 sequence is 17 residues long. The junction had 14 bases not matched to a gene; V was cut back by 3 bases and J by 5 bases. The CDR3 region is CASSSQGVQGAGETQYF. In nucleotides, the CDR3 is TGCGCCAGCAGCTCCCAAGGCGTACAGGGGGCTGGCGAGACCCAGTACTTC. Full variable domain (rest looked up from reference TRBV5-1 and TRBJ2-5): KAGVTQTPRYLIKTRGQQVTLSCSPISGHRSVSWYQQTPGQGLQFLFEYFSETQRNKGNFPGRFSGRQFSNSRSEMNVSTLELGDSALYLCASSSQGVQGAGETQYFGPGTRLLVL.